The rows below give T cell receptor beta chains drawn from one sample of a study of blood T cell repertoires in COVID-19. TCRdb's table, derived via immunoSEQ multiplex PCR, lists solely in-frame clones and lacks some. Of approximately 250,000 clones listed, 70% to 90% are singletons. The specimen sequenced was PBMCs or T cells enriched from blood (not recorded which). Source of these receptors: a woman in her 30s with acute COVID-19. Each CDR3 is given with its conserved first and last residue. The D gene is left open where the match is weak. Where a row states a size, it is once, few, many or the class of an expanded clone; other rows omit it.

v_call: TRBV4-1; d_call: TRBD2; j_call: TRBJ2-1; clone_size: .; cdr3_nt: TGCGCCAGCAGCTACGGGACTAGCGGGTACAATGAGCAGTTCTTC; cdr3_aa: CASSYGTSGYNEQFF
v_call: TRBV5-1; d_call: .; j_call: TRBJ1-2; clone_size: .; cdr3_nt: TGCGCCAGCAGCTTGAGAGGGGAGGGTGGCTACACCTTC; cdr3_aa: CASSLRGEGGYTF
v_call: TRBV7-8; d_call: TRBD1; j_call: TRBJ1-5; clone_size: .; cdr3_nt: TGTGCCAGCAGCTCTACCTGGGACAGTCTTAGCAATCAGCCCCAGCATTTT; cdr3_aa: CASSSTWDSLSNQPQHF
v_call: TRBV6-5; d_call: .; j_call: TRBJ2-7; clone_size: .; cdr3_nt: TGTGCCAGCAGTCCTAAGGGGGACGGCTACGAGCAGTACTTC; cdr3_aa: CASSPKGDGYEQYF
v_call: TRBV30; d_call: .; j_call: TRBJ2-5; clone_size: .; cdr3_nt: TGTGCCTGGAGTGTAAATCCGTCGTACTTC; cdr3_aa: CAWSVNPSYF
v_call: TRBV28; d_call: .; j_call: TRBJ2-3; clone_size: .; cdr3_nt: TGTGCCAGCAGTCGGGACTCGCGCGGAGATACGCAGTATTTT; cdr3_aa: CASSRDSRGDTQYF
v_call: TRBV19; d_call: TRBD2; j_call: TRBJ2-1; clone_size: .; cdr3_nt: TGTGCCAGTAGTATAGACTCGGGACTAGCGGGAGACAATGAGCAGTTCTTC; cdr3_aa: CASSIDSGLAGDNEQFF
v_call: TRBV5-1; d_call: .; j_call: TRBJ2-3; clone_size: .; cdr3_nt: TGCGCCAGCAGCTTGGATCAGGGGATAGATACGCAGTATTTT; cdr3_aa: CASSLDQGIDTQYF
v_call: TRBV14; d_call: .; j_call: TRBJ2-1; clone_size: .; cdr3_nt: TGTGCCAGCAGCCCCCAGTACAATGAGCAGTTCTTC; cdr3_aa: CASSPQYNEQFF
v_call: TRBV21-1; d_call: .; j_call: TRBJ1-5; clone_size: .; cdr3_nt: TGTGCCAGCAGCAAAGGTACAGGGGGCCTTCAGCCCCAGCATTTT; cdr3_aa: CASSKGTGGLQPQHF
v_call: TRBV18; d_call: .; j_call: TRBJ2-7; clone_size: .; cdr3_nt: TGTGCCAGCTCACTTCCAGGGCCGGTCGAGCAGTACTTC; cdr3_aa: CASSLPGPVEQYF
v_call: TRBV5-4; d_call: TRBD2; j_call: TRBJ2-7; clone_size: .; cdr3_nt: TGTGCCAGCAGCCAAGTTAGCGGGAGCATCGGCTACGAGCAGTACTTC; cdr3_aa: CASSQVSGSIGYEQYF
v_call: TRBV30; d_call: .; j_call: TRBJ2-5; clone_size: .; cdr3_nt: TGTGCCTGGAACCTCGGAGAGACCCAGTACTTC; cdr3_aa: CAWNLGETQYF
v_call: TRBV15; d_call: .; j_call: TRBJ1-5; clone_size: .; cdr3_nt: TGTGCCACCAGCAGAGAGGTTTTGGGGGGTCGCGGTAGCAATCAGCCCCAGCATTTT; cdr3_aa: CATSREVLGGRGSNQPQHF
v_call: TRBV6-1; d_call: TRBD1; j_call: TRBJ1-2; clone_size: few; cdr3_nt: TGTGCCAGCAGTGAATCGACAGGGGCACGCTATGGCTACACCTTC; cdr3_aa: CASSESTGARYGYTF
v_call: TRBV19; d_call: .; j_call: TRBJ2-2; clone_size: .; cdr3_nt: TGTGCCAGTAGTATAGTGTTTTCCCTAGCCGCGAACACCGGGGAGCTGTTTTTT; cdr3_aa: CASSIVFSLAANTGELFF
v_call: TRBV4-3; d_call: TRBD1; j_call: TRBJ1-2; clone_size: few; cdr3_nt: TGCGCCAGCAGCCAAGGAGGACAGGCAGATCGCTACACCTTC; cdr3_aa: CASSQGGQADRYTF
v_call: TRBV27; d_call: TRBD2; j_call: TRBJ2-1; clone_size: .; cdr3_nt: TGTGCCAGCAGTTTTTCCGGGAGGGCCGATGAGCAGTTCTTC; cdr3_aa: CASSFSGRADEQFF
v_call: TRBV5-1; d_call: TRBD2; j_call: TRBJ2-2; clone_size: .; cdr3_nt: TGCGCCAGCTCCGGGACTAGCGGGAAAGTCGGGGAGCTGTTTTTT; cdr3_aa: CASSGTSGKVGELFF
v_call: TRBV11-2; d_call: .; j_call: TRBJ1-4; clone_size: .; cdr3_nt: TGTGCCAGCCGCCGCGGTAGGGGGGGCCCGGTTAATAATGAAAAACTGTTTTTT; cdr3_aa: CASRRGRGGPVNNEKLFF
v_call: TRBV10-3; d_call: TRBD2; j_call: TRBJ2-7; clone_size: .; cdr3_nt: TGTGCCATCAGTGAGGGGACTAGCGGAACCTACGAGCAGTACTTC; cdr3_aa: CAISEGTSGTYEQYF
v_call: TRBV7-3; d_call: .; j_call: TRBJ2-1; clone_size: .; cdr3_nt: TGTGCCAGCAGCTTAATTGGGGCAAGCCCCACCAACAATGAGCAGTTCTTC; cdr3_aa: CASSLIGASPTNNEQFF
v_call: TRBV10-2; d_call: .; j_call: TRBJ1-3; clone_size: .; cdr3_nt: TGCGCCAGCAGTGATTCCGGGAGAAGGGACACCATATATTTT; cdr3_aa: CASSDSGRRDTIYF
v_call: TRBV28; d_call: TRBD1; j_call: TRBJ1-2; clone_size: .; cdr3_nt: TGTGCCAGCAGTCGACAGGGGGCAGACTATGGCTACACCTTC; cdr3_aa: CASSRQGADYGYTF
v_call: TRBV28; d_call: TRBD2; j_call: TRBJ2-7; clone_size: .; cdr3_nt: TGTGCCAGCAGTGAGACTAGCGGGAACTCCTACGAGCAGTACTTC; cdr3_aa: CASSETSGNSYEQYF
v_call: TRBV4-2; d_call: .; j_call: TRBJ1-4; clone_size: .; cdr3_nt: TGTGCCAGCAGCCCACAGACAGCAACTAATGAAAAACTGTTTTTT; cdr3_aa: CASSPQTATNEKLFF
v_call: TRBV3-1/TRBV3-2; d_call: TRBD2; j_call: TRBJ2-7; clone_size: .; cdr3_nt: TGTGCCAGCAGCCAAGAAAGCGGGAGGGCCGGTGAGCAGTACTTC; cdr3_aa: CASSQESGRAGEQYF
v_call: TRBV2; d_call: TRBD1; j_call: TRBJ2-1; clone_size: .; cdr3_nt: TGTGCCAGCGACAGGGGGCGATACAATGAGCAGTTCTTC; cdr3_aa: CASDRGRYNEQFF
v_call: TRBV14; d_call: .; j_call: TRBJ2-2; clone_size: .; cdr3_nt: TGTGCCAGCAGCAAAACCCGGACCGGGGAGCTGTTTTTT; cdr3_aa: CASSKTRTGELFF